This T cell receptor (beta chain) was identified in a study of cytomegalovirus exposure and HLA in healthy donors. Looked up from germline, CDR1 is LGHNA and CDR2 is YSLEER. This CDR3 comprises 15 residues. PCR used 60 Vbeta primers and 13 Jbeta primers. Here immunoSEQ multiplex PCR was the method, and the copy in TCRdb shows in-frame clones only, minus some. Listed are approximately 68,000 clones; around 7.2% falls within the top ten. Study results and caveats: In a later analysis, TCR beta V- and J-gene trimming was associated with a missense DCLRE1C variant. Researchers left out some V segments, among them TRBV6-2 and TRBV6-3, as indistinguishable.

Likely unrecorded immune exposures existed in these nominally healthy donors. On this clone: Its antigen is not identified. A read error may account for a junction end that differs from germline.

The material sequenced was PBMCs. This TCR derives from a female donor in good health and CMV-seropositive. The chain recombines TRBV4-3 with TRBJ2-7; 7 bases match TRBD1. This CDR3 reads CASGQWDSLTYEQYF. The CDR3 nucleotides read TGCGCCAGCGGCCAATGGGACAGTTTGACCTACGAGCAGTACTTC.